The T cell receptor beta chain under discussion was sequenced for a study of graft-versus-host responses after intestinal transplantation (dated by TCRdb to the early 2020s). For context, the study as a whole: Recipients received multivisceral, liver-intestinal, or isolated intestinal transplants. Alloreactive clones were identified by sequencing pre-transplant mixed lymphocyte reaction products and comparing them with unstimulated pre-transplant donor and recipient T cells. All recipients received anti-thymocyte globulin induction followed by maintenance tacrolimus and steroids for around three years. Rather than being sequenced by the commercial service, samples from three later patients were sequenced in-house on an Illumina MiSeq and processed with MiXCR. Graft-versus-host and host-versus-graft alloreactive T cell clones were tracked in the graft, circulation and bone marrow after intestinal transplantation using bulk TCR-beta CDR3 sequencing. Of the 20 to 30 intestinal transplant recipients enrolled in the cohort, one of whom was a retransplant, a few patients without pretransplant specimens were excluded. A peak of at least 4% donor T cells among recipient peripheral blood mononuclear cells was the definition used for donor T cell macrochimerism. Results and caveats for the whole study, not just this receptor: The conclusions were limited by the relatively low number and heterogeneity of the intestinal transplant patients. Early after transplant, peak levels of circulating GvH clones were found to be associated with declines in HvG clones. Patients with donor T cell macrochimerism had high GvH to HvG T cell clonal ratios in their allografts. GvH clones were found in recipient bone marrow, and some of the GvH clones appeared earlier in ileal mucosa or blood, which is consistent with an intestinal mucosal origin.

This clone was observed a handful of times. This receptor's antigen is unknown. Base qualities are not recorded, but no much larger clone differs from it by a single base. What the time point label conveys for this sample: cells obtained before transplantation from donor or recipient. CD3+CD4+ and CD3+CD8+ populations were FACS-sorted from unstimulated pre-transplant donor and recipient cells taken from spleen or lymph nodes. The method was the immunoSEQ multiplex PCR assay. For most patients, genomic DNA was isolated with the Qiagen DNeasy Blood and Tissue Kit and sent frozen to Adaptive Biotechnologies for TCR sequencing. High-throughput TCR-beta CDR3 sequencing of genomic DNA from most patients was performed by Adaptive Biotechnologies. The original methods were these. Adaptive's ImmunoSEQ software supplied the TCR sequencing data for around 17 patients, while MiXCR and VDJtools were used to process a few other patients. To correct CD4 versus CD8 sorting errors, sequences present in both subsets at a frequency ratio below 5:1 were removed. CDR3 nucleotide sequences shared between donor and recipient were removed because their origin could not be assigned. At least 2-fold expansion over unstimulated cells and a minimum CFSE-low frequency of 0.002% (template counts) or 0.001% (read counts) were required for clones to be classified as alloreactive. Clones were considered mappable if detected in sequenced pre-transplant spleen, lymph node, or MLR CFSE-low populations of the donor or recipient. The cumulative frequency of alloreactive clones was calculated as a percentage of all sequences, weighted by copy number. Drawn from immuneACCESS, this table holds only the in-frame rearrangements with V and J called that TCRdb kept. Clones are partly lost; checked studies trace under half to an unresolved V gene and leave the rest unexplained. The V and J calls and clone size were taken over from that table, and D and trimming were inferred from the DNA. This sample holds some 130,000 clones; approximately 94% were observed only once. The biggest ten clones account for roughly 0.15% of the sample.

Including cysteine and phenylalanine, the CDR3 has 13 amino acids. The entry retains the CDR3 DNA only, 39 bases that are in frame from base 1. Cut back by 0 bases and 9 bases, the V and J ends lie 12 bases apart. Sequences KGHSH (CDR1) and LQKENI (CDR2) are obtained from the germline V gene. The TCR comes from a human donor who received an intestinal transplant. The rearranged segments are TRBV18 and TRBJ2-7, with the D gene not confidently named. The source was unstimulated CD4+ T cells sorted from spleen or lymph node cells, collected before intestinal transplant. The CDR3 amino acid sequence is: CASSPPPGLVQYF. The DNA sequence follows: TGTGCCAGCTCACCACCACCCGGCTTAGTGCAGTACTTC.